This TCR beta chain was sequenced for a study of T cell repertoires in cytomegalovirus infection. Study as a whole: Used in the study were CMV epitopes, some recently identified and HLA-C-restricted, others well-studied and HLA-B-restricted.

TCRdb redid the calling of the reads with MiXCR, one entry per CDR3 protein. The table records 550,000 to 850,000 distinct CDR3 sequences, around 35% of them present only once. Comments on this clonotype: The target antigen is unknown.

V lost 7 bases and J 0 bases, leaving 18 bases between the germline ends. The CDR3 extends over 16 amino acids. Germline assignment: CDR1 SEHNR and CDR2 FQNEAQ (reference sequence). Sequencing used cultured PBMCs, obtained from culture after CMV antigen stimulation. The clonotype comes from a human donor in good health (CMV status not recorded). Some clones in this sample may be carry-over from other donors' samples. V usage is TRBV7-9 and J usage is TRBJ1-1; maybe TRBD1 (5 bases). The CDR3 sequence is CASIPRGGIMNTEAFF. In DNA form, the CDR3 reads TGTGCCAGCATTCCCCGGGGGGGAATAATGAACACTGAAGCTTTCTTT.